A single sample is the source of the 13 T cell receptor beta chains below, sequenced in a study of cytomegalovirus exposure and HLA in healthy donors. PCR used 60 Vbeta primers and 13 Jbeta primers. Repertoires were generated with immunoSEQ multiplex PCR, while TCRdb's copy carries only in-frame clones and drops some. The table shows fewer than 200,000 clones, with 84% occurring only once. Sequenced sample: PBMCs. These receptors were collected from a girl aged 2-10 years in good health and CMV-seropositive.

The rearrangement uses TRBV7-2 and TRBJ1-1, with D perhaps matching TRBD1 (5 bases). The germline CDR1 and CDR2 sequences are SGHTA and FQGNSA. Trimming took 1 base from V and 8 from J, leaving 17 bases between them. The CDR3 length is 15 residues. In nucleotides, the CDR3 is TGTGCCAGCAGCTTAGTATTCGGCCAAGACAGAGAAGCTTTCTTT. Amino acid sequence: CASSLVFGQDREAFF.

This chain joins TRBV10-3 and TRBJ2-2; D may be TRBD1 (7 bases). The CDR3 extends over 14 amino acids. Germline V lookup: CDR1 ENHRY, CDR2 SYGVKD. V lost 4 bases to trimming and J lost 7 bases, with 13 bases between them. CDR3 nucleotides: TGTGCCATCAGTGGAACAGGGGAGGTCGGGGAGCTGTTTTTT. Residues: CAISGTGEVGELFF.

Regarding this clone: The sample has other DNA sequences that encode this CDR3 too. This rearrangement joins TRBV14 to TRBJ1-1; D not certain. The CDR3 runs to 11 residues. The V end lost 1 base, the J end lost 14 bases, and 11 bases lay between the germline ends. From germline, CDR1 is SGHDN and CDR2 FVKESK. The CDR3 loop reads CASSQGPGAFF. In DNA form, the CDR3 reads TGTGCCAGCAGCCAAGGGCCGGGAGCCTTCTTT. Together with reference TRBV14 and TRBJ1-1, the CDR3 gives the full variable domain: EAGVTQFPSHSVIEKGQTVTLRCDPISGHDNLYWYRRVMGKEIKFLLHFVKESKQDESGMPNNRFLAERTGGTYSTLKVQPAELEDSGVYFCASSQGPGAFFGQGTRLTVV.

This chain connects TRBV7-3 to TRBJ1-4; 7 nucleotides align to TRBD1. The V segment lost 5 bases and the J segment 10 bases; nucleotides outside the gene matches: 7. Germline values: CDR1 SGHTA, CDR2 FQGTGA. CDR3 size: 13 residues. Here the CDR3 DNA reads TGTGCCAGCAGCGACAGACAGGGTGGAAAACTGTTTTTT. Translating gives CASSDRQGGKLFF.

The chain recombines TRBV6-4 with TRBJ1-2; D may be TRBD1 (5 bases). The V gene's germline CDR1 is MRHNA and CDR2 SNTAGT. Trimming removed 5 bases at V and 8 bases at J, with 21 bases between. CDR3 length: 15 amino acids. CDR3 loop: CASSLPVPQGGGYTF. CDR3 DNA sequence: TGTGCCAGCAGTCTACCAGTCCCGCAGGGTGGAGGCTACACCTTC.

V is TRBV5-6 and J is TRBJ1-1; D is unresolved. Trimming took 1 base from V and 5 from J, leaving 9 bases between them. The CDR3 contains 13 residues. From germline, CDR1 is SGHDT and CDR2 YYEEEE. As DNA, the CDR3 is TGTGCCAGCAGCTTGTACAGTGGGACTGAAGCTTTCTTT. Its translation: CASSLYSGTEAFF.

This chain links TRBV2 with TRBJ2-1, with 7 bases that match TRBD1. V dropped 6 bases and J dropped 3; count of bases not matched to a gene: 8. In germline, CDR1 is SNHLY, CDR2 FYNNEI. The CDR3 has 15 residues. DNA of the CDR3: TGTGCCAGCAGAGCTCCGGGACAGAACTACAATGAGCAGTTCTTC. Its protein is CASRAPGQNYNEQFF. Drawing the rest from reference TRBV2 and TRBJ2-1, the complete variable domain is EPEVTQTPSHQVTQMGQEVILRCVPISNHLYFYWYRQILGQKVEFLVSFYNNEISEKSEIFDDQFSVERPDGSNFTLKIRSTKLEDSAMYFCASRAPGQNYNEQFFGPGTRLTVL.

The J gene is TRBJ2-1, the V gene TRBV12-5, with 7 bases matching TRBD2. CDR1 is LGHNT, CDR2 FRNRAP, per germline. This CDR3 region has 15 residues. V lost 1 base to trimming and J lost 1 base; unmatched junction nucleotides: 1. Written as DNA, the CDR3 is TGTGCTAGTGGTTTGGGTAGCGGGTCCTACAATGAGCAGTTCTTC. It yields the protein CASGLGSGSYNEQFF.

The V gene is TRBV19, the J gene TRBJ1-2; D possibly corresponds to TRBD1 (5 bases). The CDR3 runs to 13 residues. With 10 bases removed from V and 7 bases from J, the gap between germline ends came to 19 bases. The germline CDR1 and CDR2 sequences are LNHDA and SQIVND (reference sequence). This CDR3 reads CATLRKGLGGYTF. The CDR3 DNA follows: TGTGCCACCCTAAGGAAGGGACTTGGTGGCTACACCTTC.

The chain uses TRBV19 and TRBJ2-6, with D possibly matching TRBD2 (5 bases). The CDR3 sequence is 15 residues long. V lost 5 bases and J 2 bases, leaving 10 bases between the germline ends. Germline loops: CDR1 LNHDA, CDR2 SQIVND (reference sequence). Here the CDR3 reads CASSLRGTGANVLTF. In nucleotides, the CDR3 is TGTGCCAGTAGTTTAAGAGGGACTGGGGCCAACGTCCTGACTTTC. Variable domain in full (rest from reference TRBV19 and TRBJ2-6): DGGITQSPKYLFRKEGQNVTLSCEQNLNHDAMYWYRQDPGQGLRLIYYSQIVNDFQKGDIAEGYSVSREKKESFPLTVTSAQKNPTAFYLCASSLRGTGANVLTFGAGSRLTVL.

The gene calls are TRBV11-2 and TRBJ2-1, with TRBD2 matching 10 bases. The CDR3 spans 15 residues. Germline V gene sequence: CDR1 SGHAT, CDR2 FQNNGV. After removal of 3 bases from V and 9 bases from J, the junction contained 8 bases not matched to a gene. The chain's CDR3 is CASSFTSGTVGEQFF. CDR3 in DNA: TGTGCCAGCAGCTTCACTAGCGGGACGGTGGGTGAGCAGTTCTTC.

The chain couples TRBV5-1 to TRBJ2-7, with TRBD2 as a possible D gene (5 bases). Germline-derived CDR1 and CDR2 are SGHRS and YFSETQ. This CDR3 spans 15 amino acids. The V end was cut by 4 bases, the J end by 3 bases, with 17 bases between. Written as DNA, the CDR3 is TGCGCCAGCAGCCAGTGGAGCGGACCACACTACGAGCAGTACTTC. Protein sequence: CASSQWSGPHYEQYF.

This clone was detected only once. The rearrangement joins TRBV5-4 to TRBJ1-1, with D possibly TRBD1 on 6 matching bases. Germline CDR1 reads SGHNT; CDR2 reads YYREEE (reference sequence). CDR3 length: 16 residues. V lost 6 bases and J 7 bases, leaving 25 bases between the germline ends. The CDR3 loop is CASTSPSQGATHEAFF. For the CDR3, the DNA is TGTGCCAGCACCTCCCCATCACAGGGAGCCACCCATGAAGCTTTCTTT.